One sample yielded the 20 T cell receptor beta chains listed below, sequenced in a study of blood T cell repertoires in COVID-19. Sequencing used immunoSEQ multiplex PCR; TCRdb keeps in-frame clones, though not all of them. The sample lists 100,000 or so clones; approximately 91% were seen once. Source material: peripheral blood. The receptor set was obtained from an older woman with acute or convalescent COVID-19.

DNA of the CDR3: TGTGCCAGCAGCTTAGGGAGGGGACAGGGGGAATCGAACATTCAGTACTTC. Translated, it gives CASSLGRGQGESNIQYF. The chain combines TRBV11-3 with TRBJ2-4; 11 bases fit TRBD1. The CDR3 spans 17 residues. Germline CDR1 reads SGHNT; CDR2 reads YENEEA. Trimming removed 1 base from V and 7 bases from J; junction bases left unmatched: 9.

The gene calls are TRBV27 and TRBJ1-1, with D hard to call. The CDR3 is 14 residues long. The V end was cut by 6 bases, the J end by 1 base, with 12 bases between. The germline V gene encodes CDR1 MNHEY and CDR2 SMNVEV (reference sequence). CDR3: CASRPSTGNTEAFF. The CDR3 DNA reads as TGTGCCAGCAGGCCATCGACGGGGAACACTGAAGCTTTCTTT.

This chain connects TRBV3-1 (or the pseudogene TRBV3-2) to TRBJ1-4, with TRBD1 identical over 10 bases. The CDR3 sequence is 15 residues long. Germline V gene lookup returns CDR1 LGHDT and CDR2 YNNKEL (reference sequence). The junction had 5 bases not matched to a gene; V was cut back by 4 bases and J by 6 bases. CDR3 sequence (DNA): TGTGCCAGCAGCCCCCTCGGACAGGGGGATGAAAAACTGTTTTTT. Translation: CASSPLGQGDEKLFF.

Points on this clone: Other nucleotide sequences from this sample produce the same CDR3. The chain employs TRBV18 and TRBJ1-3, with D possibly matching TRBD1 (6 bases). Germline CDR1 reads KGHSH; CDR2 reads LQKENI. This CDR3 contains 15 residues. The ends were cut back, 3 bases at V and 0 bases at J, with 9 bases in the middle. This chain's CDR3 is CASSPDRSSGNTIYF. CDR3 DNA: TGTGCCAGCTCACCTGACAGGAGCTCTGGAAACACCATATATTTT. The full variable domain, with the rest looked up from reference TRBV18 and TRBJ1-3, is NAGVMQNPRHLVRRRGQEARLRCSPMKGHSHVYWYRQLPEEGLKFMVYLQKENIIDESGMPKERFSAEFPKEGPSILRIQQVVRGDSAAYFCASSPDRSSGNTIYFGEGSWLTVV.

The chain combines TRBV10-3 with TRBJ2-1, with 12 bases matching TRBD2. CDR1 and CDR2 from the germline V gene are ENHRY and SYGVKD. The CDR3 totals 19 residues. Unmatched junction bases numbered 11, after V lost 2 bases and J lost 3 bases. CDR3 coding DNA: TGTGCCATCAGTGAGCCTAACCCCCTGGGACTAGCGGGCTACAATGAGCAGTTCTTC. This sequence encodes CAISEPNPLGLAGYNEQFF.

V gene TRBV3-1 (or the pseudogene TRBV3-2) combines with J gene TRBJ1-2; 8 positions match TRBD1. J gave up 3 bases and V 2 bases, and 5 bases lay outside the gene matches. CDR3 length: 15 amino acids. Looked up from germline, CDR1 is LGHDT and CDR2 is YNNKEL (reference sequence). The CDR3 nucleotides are TGTGCCAGCAGCCAACGGACAGGGCTTGACTATGGCTACACCTTC. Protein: CASSQRTGLDYGYTF.

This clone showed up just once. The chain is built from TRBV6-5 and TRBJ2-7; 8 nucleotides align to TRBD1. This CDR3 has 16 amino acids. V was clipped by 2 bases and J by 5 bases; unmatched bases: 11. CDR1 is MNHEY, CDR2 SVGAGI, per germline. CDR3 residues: CASSYGTGPGSNEQYF. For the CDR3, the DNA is TGTGCCAGCAGTTACGGGACAGGTCCGGGAAGCAACGAGCAGTACTTC.

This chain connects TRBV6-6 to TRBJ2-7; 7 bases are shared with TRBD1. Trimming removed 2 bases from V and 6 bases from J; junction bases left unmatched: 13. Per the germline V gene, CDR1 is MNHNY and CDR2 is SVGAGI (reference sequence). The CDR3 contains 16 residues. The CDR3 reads CASSYVSRAGGSEQYF. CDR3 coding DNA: TGTGCCAGCAGTTACGTTAGTCGGGCAGGGGGTAGCGAGCAGTACTTC.

The CDR3 DNA reads as TGTGCCAGCAGTCTCGGACAGGGCCCGAGGGAGCAGTTCTTC. Amino acid sequence: CASSLGQGPREQFF. This chain links TRBV28 with TRBJ2-1, with 8 positions matching TRBD1. This CDR3 spans 14 amino acids. CDR1 is MDHEN, CDR2 SYDVKM, per germline. Trimming removed 5 bases from V and 10 bases from J; junction bases left unmatched: 10.

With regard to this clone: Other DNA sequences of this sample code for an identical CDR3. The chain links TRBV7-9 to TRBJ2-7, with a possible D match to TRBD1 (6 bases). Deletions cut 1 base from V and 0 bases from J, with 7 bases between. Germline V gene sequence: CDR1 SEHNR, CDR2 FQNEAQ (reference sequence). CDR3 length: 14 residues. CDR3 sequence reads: CASSLGGGSYEQYV. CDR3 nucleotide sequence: TGTGCCAGCAGCTTAGGAGGGGGCTCCTACGAGCAGTACGTC.

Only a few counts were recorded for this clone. The CDR3 loop is CASSHLAGEGGELFF. CDR3 nucleotide sequence: TGTGCCAGCAGCCATCTAGCGGGAGAAGGCGGGGAGCTGTTTTTT. The chain links TRBV3-1 (or the pseudogene TRBV3-2) to TRBJ2-2; 10 bases map to TRBD2. Losses at the gene ends were 3 bases for V and 7 bases for J; bases not matched to a gene: 5. The CDR3 has 15 residues. The V gene's germline CDR1 is LGHDT and CDR2 YNNKEL (reference sequence).

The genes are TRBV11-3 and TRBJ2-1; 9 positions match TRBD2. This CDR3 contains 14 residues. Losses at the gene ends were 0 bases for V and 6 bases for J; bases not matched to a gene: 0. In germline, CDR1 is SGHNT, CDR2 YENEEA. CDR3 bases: TGTGCCAGCAGCTTAGATAGCGGGAGCAATGAGCAGTTCTTC. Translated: CASSLDSGSNEQFF.

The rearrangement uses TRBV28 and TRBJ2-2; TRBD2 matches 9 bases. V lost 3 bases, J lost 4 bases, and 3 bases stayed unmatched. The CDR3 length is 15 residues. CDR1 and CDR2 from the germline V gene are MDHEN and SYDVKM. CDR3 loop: CASSFTAGGTGELFF. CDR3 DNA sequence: TGTGCCAGCAGTTTTACAGCGGGAGGCACCGGGGAGCTGTTTTTT. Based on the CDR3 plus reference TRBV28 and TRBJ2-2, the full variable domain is DVKVTQSSRYLVKRTGEKVFLECVQDMDHENMFWYRQDPGLGLRLIYFSYDVKMKEKGDIPEGYSVSREKKERFSLILESASTNQTSMYLCASSFTAGGTGELFFGEGSRLTVL.

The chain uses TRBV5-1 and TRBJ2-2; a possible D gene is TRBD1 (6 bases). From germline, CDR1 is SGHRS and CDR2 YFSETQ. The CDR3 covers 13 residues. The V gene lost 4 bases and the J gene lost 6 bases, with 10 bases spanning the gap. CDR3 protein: CASSKGHPGELFF. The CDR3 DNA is TGCGCCAGCAGCAAGGGACACCCCGGGGAGCTGTTTTTT.

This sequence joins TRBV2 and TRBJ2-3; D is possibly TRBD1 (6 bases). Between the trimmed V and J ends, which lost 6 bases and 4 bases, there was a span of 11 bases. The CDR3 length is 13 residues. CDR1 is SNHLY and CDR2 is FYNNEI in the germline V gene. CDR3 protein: CASRIKGADTQYF. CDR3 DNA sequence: TGTGCCAGCAGGATAAAGGGGGCAGATACGCAGTATTTT.

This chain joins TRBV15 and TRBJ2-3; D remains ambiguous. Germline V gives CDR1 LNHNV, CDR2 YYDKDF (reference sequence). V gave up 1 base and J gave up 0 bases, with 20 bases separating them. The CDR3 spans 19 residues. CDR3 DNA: TGTGCCACCAGCAGAGGACTTAACTTTCCCTCTAGTAGCACAGATACGCAGTATTTT. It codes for CATSRGLNFPSSSTDTQYF.

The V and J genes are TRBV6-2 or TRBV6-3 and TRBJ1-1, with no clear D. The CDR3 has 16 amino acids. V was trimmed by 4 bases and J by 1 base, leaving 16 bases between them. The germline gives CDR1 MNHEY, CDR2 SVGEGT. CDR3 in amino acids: CASSSYPSGWNTEAFF. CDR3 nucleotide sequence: TGTGCCAGCAGTTCTTACCCCTCAGGCTGGAACACTGAAGCTTTCTTT.

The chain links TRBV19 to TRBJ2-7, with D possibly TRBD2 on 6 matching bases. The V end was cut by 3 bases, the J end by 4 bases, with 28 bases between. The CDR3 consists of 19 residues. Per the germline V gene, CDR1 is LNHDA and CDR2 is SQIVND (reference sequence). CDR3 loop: CASSIGGSVEHRREYEQYV. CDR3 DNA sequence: TGTGCCAGTAGTATCGGAGGGAGTGTAGAGCATCGGCGAGAATACGAGCAGTACGTC.

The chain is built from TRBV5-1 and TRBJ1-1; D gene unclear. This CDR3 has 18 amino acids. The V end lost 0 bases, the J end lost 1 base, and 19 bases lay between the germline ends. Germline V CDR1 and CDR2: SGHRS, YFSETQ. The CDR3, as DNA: TGCGCCAGCAGCTTGGACCGTAGGGTTGGGGAGGGGAACACTGAAGCTTTCTTT. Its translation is CASSLDRRVGEGNTEAFF.

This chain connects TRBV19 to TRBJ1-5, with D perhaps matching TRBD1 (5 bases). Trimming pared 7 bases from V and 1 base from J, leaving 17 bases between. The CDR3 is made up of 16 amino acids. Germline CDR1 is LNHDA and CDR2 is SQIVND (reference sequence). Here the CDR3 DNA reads TGTGCCAGTATTAAAGTCGCGGGGGGGAGCAATCAGCCCCAGCATTTT. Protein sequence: CASIKVAGGSNQPQHF.